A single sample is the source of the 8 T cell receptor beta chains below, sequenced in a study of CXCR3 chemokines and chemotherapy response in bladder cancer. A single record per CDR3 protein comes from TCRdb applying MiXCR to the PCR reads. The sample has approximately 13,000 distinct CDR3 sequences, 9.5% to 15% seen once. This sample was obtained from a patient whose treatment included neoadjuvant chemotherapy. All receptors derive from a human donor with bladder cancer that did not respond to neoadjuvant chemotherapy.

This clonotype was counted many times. The CDR3: CASSISTGTINYGYTF. CDR3 DNA sequence: TGTGCCAGTAGTATCTCGACGGGGACGATTAACTATGGCTACACCTTC. The chain has TRBV19 and TRBJ1-2, with a weak D call TRBD1 (5 bases). V lost 3 bases, J lost 1 base, and 15 bases lay in between. The CDR3 consists of 16 residues. CDR1 is LNHDA and CDR2 is SQIVND in the germline V gene (reference sequence).

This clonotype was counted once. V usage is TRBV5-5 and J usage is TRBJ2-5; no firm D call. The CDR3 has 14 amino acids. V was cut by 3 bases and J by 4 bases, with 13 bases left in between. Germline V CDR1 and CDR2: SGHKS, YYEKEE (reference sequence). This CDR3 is CASSSRWKGETQYF. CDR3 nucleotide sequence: TGTGCCAGCAGCTCCCGCTGGAAGGGAGAGACCCAGTACTTC.

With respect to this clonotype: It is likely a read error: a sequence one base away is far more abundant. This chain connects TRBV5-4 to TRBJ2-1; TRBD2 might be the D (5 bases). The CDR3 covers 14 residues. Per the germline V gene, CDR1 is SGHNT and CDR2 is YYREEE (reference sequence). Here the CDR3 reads CASSLGTGRNIHYF. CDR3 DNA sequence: TGTGCCAGCAGCTTGGGGACGGGAAGGAACATTCATTACTTC.

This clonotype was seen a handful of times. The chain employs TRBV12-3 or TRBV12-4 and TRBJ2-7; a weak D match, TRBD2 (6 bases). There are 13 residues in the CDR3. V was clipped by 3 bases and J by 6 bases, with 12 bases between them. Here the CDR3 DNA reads TGTGCCAGCAGTTTGGGCCAGGGAGGCGAGCAGTACTTC. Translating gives CASSLGQGGEQYF.

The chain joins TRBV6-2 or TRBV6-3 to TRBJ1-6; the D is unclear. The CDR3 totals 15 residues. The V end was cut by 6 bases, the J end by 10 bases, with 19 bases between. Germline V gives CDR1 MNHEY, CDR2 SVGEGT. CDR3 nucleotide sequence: TGTGCCAGCAGGGGTACCGGCACATGGGAATCACCCCTCCACTTT. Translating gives CASRGTGTWESPLHF.

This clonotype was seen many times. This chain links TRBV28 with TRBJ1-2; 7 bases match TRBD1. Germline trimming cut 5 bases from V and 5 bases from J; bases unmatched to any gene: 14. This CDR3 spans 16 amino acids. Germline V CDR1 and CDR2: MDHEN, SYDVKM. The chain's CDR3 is CASSRARDSFFYGYTF. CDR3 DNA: TGTGCCAGCAGTCGAGCTCGGGACAGCTTTTTTTATGGCTACACCTTC.

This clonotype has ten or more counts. The CDR3 is CASSLRAADGYTF. CDR3 nucleotides: TGTGCCAGCAGCTTACGGGCAGCTGATGGCTACACCTTC. This chain uses TRBV7-2 with TRBJ1-2; no firm D call. This CDR3 has 13 residues. The V gene's germline CDR1 is SGHTA and CDR2 FQGNSA. Trimming took off 2 bases at V and 6 bases at J, with 10 bases between the two ends.

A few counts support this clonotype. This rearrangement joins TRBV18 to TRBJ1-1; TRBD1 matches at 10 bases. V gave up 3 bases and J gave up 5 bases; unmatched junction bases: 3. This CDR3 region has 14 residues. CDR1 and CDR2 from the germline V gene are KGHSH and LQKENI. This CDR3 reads CASSPRTGGTEAFF. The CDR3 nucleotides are TGTGCCAGCTCACCTAGGACAGGGGGGACTGAAGCTTTCTTT.